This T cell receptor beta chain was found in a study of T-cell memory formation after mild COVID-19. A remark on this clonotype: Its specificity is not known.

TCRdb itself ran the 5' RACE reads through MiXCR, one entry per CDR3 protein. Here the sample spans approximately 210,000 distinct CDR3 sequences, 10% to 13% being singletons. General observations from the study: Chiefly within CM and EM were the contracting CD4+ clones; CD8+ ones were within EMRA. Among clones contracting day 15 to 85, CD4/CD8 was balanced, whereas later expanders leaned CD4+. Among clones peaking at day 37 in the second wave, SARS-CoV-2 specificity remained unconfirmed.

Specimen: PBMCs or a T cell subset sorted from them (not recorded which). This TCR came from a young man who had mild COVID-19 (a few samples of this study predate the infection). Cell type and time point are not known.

The CDR3 nucleotides are TGTGCCAGCAGCTCCGGACTAGCGGGGACTACAGATACGCAGTATTTT. It encodes CASSSGLAGTTDTQYF. The V call is TRBV5-5, the J call TRBJ2-3, with 12 bases lining up with TRBD2. The V and J ends lost 3 bases and 3 bases, in that order; junction bases with no gene match: 5. Germline values: CDR1 SGHKS, CDR2 YYEKEE (reference sequence). This CDR3 contains 16 residues.